This TCR beta chain was documented in a study of T-cell memory formation after mild COVID-19. TCRdb fed the 5' RACE reads into MiXCR, producing one record per CDR3 protein. Here the sample spans about 170,000 distinct CDR3 sequences, 10% to 15% being singletons. Study findings and constraints: The appearance of some responding clones in pre-infection memory suggested that cross-reactive memory joined. Most CD4+ clones that shrank were in CM and EM, while CD8+ ones turned up in EMRA.

CDR1 is MNHEY and CDR2 is SVGAGI in the germline V gene. The CDR3 length is 15 residues. Trimming shortened V by 8 bases and J by 4 bases, and 18 bases separated the two germline ends. This clonotype has more than one count but fewer than ten. Its antigen is unidentified. The sequence derives from a man aged 18 to 30 who had mild COVID-19 (a few samples of this study predate the infection). Cell type and time point are not known. The chain combines TRBV6-5 with TRBJ1-5, with D perhaps TRBD1 (5 bases). Sequenced input: PBMCs or a T cell subset sorted from them (not recorded which). The CDR3 DNA is TGTGCCAGCCGGCCAGGGCCAACTCAAAATCAGCCCCAGCATTTT. Amino acid sequence: CASRPGPTQNQPQHF.